This T cell receptor (beta chain) was profiled in a study of regulatory T cells in long-lasting Graves disease. Germline V gene data show CDR1 as MNHEY and CDR2 as SVGAGI. The germline V and J ends were trimmed by 2 bases and 3 bases, with 13 bases remaining between them. The length of the CDR3 is 16 residues. This clonotype was counted only a few times. Time point here: persistent/refractory GD, antithyroid drugs over 5 years with positive TRAb. There was RNA extracted from PBMCs, and the TCR library was made from it. HTBI primers from iRepertoire and Arm-PCR of CDR3 regions yielded the TCR beta libraries. TCRdb re-called the multiplex PCR reads through MiXCR, storing one row per CDR3 protein. The sample yields a few hundred thousand distinct CDR3 sequences, 20% to 25% seen once.

This specimen was peripheral blood mononuclear cells (PBMCs), taken when the disease was refractory, from a patient treated with antithyroid drugs. The rearrangement uses TRBV6-5 and TRBJ1-4; D unresolved. The TCR sequence derives from a female donor with Graves disease. Here the CDR3 reads CASSYPEAGPNEKLFF. In DNA form, the CDR3 reads TGTGCCAGCAGTTACCCGGAGGCAGGCCCTAATGAAAAACTGTTTTTT.